This T cell receptor (beta chain) was retrieved from a study of blood T cell repertoires in COVID-19. As for the study in general: Acute and convalescent COVID-19 specimens originated in the United States, Italy and Spain. In each case, the material was cDNA or gDNA derived from T cells, B-cell-depleted T cells, or PBMCs.

TCRdb's table, derived via immunoSEQ multiplex PCR, lists solely in-frame clones and lacks some. The sample lists about 230,000 clones, 70% to 90% occurring once. This CDR3 has 12 amino acids. V lost 6 bases, J lost 7 bases, and 3 bases stayed unmatched. Sequencing was performed on peripheral blood. The receptor was isolated from a man in his forties or fifties with acute or convalescent COVID-19. The chain links TRBV12-3 or TRBV12-4 to TRBJ1-2; 9 bases are shared with TRBD1. CDR3 coding DNA: TGTGCCAGCAGACAGGGGGCGGGTGGCTACACCTTC. It translates to CASRQGAGGYTF.